In its sample, the clone carrying this T cell receptor (beta chain) was seen a few times. What it recognizes is unknown. Germline V gene data show CDR1 as LGHNT and CDR2 as FRNRAP. This CDR3 region has 14 residues. Unmatched junction bases numbered 5, after V lost 5 bases and J lost 4 bases. Expressed TCRB transcripts were sequenced, since all the RNA that had been isolated was reverse transcribed. The data were produced by immunoSEQ multiplex PCR, yet TCRdb's version contains in-frame clones alone and is incomplete. The sample lists under 300,000 clones; about 14% were seen once. This specimen comes from a study of beta chain features in type 1 diabetes. Study background: Analysis included roughly 100 million sorted cells drawn from all samples.

Study-level points and caveats: PCR, the amplification step, might favor shorter templates, equally in patients and controls. Patients with type 1 diabetes showed fewer VDJ junction insertions and more deletions. Type 1 diabetes patients had moderately but significantly shorter TCRB CDR3s in all four CD4+ subsets.

Sequencing was performed on naive CD4+ T cells from blood. The sequence was collected from a young man with type 1 diabetes. The chain employs TRBV12-5 and TRBJ1-3; 7 bases align to TRBD1. The CDR3 here is CASGRDSPGNTIYF. The DNA for the CDR3 is TGTGCTAGTGGTCGGGACAGCCCAGGAAACACCATATATTTT.